The rows below give T cell receptor beta chains drawn from one sample of a study of T cell repertoires in cytomegalovirus infection. TCRdb ran MiXCR on the reads and lists one entry per CDR3 protein. The table includes about 310,000 distinct CDR3 sequences, 15% to 20% detected once. The sample was PBMCs. Receptor source: a human donor in good health (CMV status not recorded). Some clones in this sample may be carry-over from other donors' samples. The CDR3 runs from the conserved cysteine through the conserved F or W. D genes are given only for firm matches. Not every row has a clone size; where given, it reads once, few, many or a size class.

cdr3_length: 14; d_call: -; v_call: TRBV7-2; j_call: TRBJ1-1; clone_size: many; cdr3_aa: CASSLAGAGTEAFF; cdr3_nt: TGTGCCAGCAGCTTAGCGGGGGCCGGCACTGAAGCTTTCTTT
cdr3_length: 16; d_call: -; v_call: TRBV5-4; j_call: TRBJ2-4; clone_size: many; cdr3_aa: CASTLAGDNSKNIQYF; cdr3_nt: TGTGCCAGCACCCTGGCCGGGGACAACAGCAAAAACATTCAGTACTTC
cdr3_length: 18; d_call: -; v_call: TRBV7-9; j_call: TRBJ2-3; clone_size: few; cdr3_aa: CASSLARRGGSGTDTQYF; cdr3_nt: TGTGCCAGCAGCTTAGCGCGACGGGGTGGAAGCGGCACAGATACGCAGTATTTT
cdr3_length: 16; d_call: TRBD1; v_call: TRBV12-3/TRBV12-4; j_call: TRBJ2-7; clone_size: many; cdr3_aa: CASSTHRGSRTNEQYF; cdr3_nt: TGTGCCAGCAGTACACACAGGGGATCACGGACCAACGAGCAGTACTTC
cdr3_length: 16; d_call: -; v_call: TRBV13; j_call: TRBJ2-5; clone_size: -; cdr3_aa: CASSLGRGRIGETQYF; cdr3_nt: TGTGCCAGCAGCTTAGGCCGCGGTAGGATTGGGGAGACCCAGTACTTC
cdr3_length: 17; d_call: -; v_call: TRBV18; j_call: TRBJ1-4; clone_size: few; cdr3_aa: CASSQRDRPTTNEKLFF; cdr3_nt: TGTGCCAGCTCACAGAGAGACCGCCCAACAACTAATGAAAAACTGTTTTTT
cdr3_length: 14; d_call: -; v_call: TRBV15; j_call: TRBJ1-5; clone_size: few; cdr3_aa: CATSRDRGLEPQHF; cdr3_nt: TGTGCCACCAGCAGAGACCGGGGGCTCGAGCCCCAGCATTTT
cdr3_length: 14; d_call: TRBD1; v_call: TRBV28; j_call: TRBJ2-3; clone_size: many; cdr3_aa: CASSQDRGTDTQYF; cdr3_nt: TGTGCCAGCAGCCAGGACAGGGGCACAGATACGCAGTATTTT
cdr3_length: 13; d_call: -; v_call: TRBV3-1; j_call: TRBJ2-3; clone_size: -; cdr3_aa: CASSQGGRDTQYF; cdr3_nt: TGTGCCAGCAGCCAAGGAGGAAGAGATACGCAGTATTTT
cdr3_length: 17; d_call: TRBD2; v_call: TRBV28; j_call: TRBJ2-3; clone_size: -; cdr3_aa: CASSSSGASGGPDTQYF; cdr3_nt: TGTGCCAGCAGCTCCTCCGGGGCTAGCGGGGGACCAGATACGCAGTATTTT
cdr3_length: 10; d_call: -; v_call: TRBV2; j_call: TRBJ2-7; clone_size: many; cdr3_aa: CASSDYEQYF; cdr3_nt: TGTGCCAGCAGTGACTACGAGCAGTACTTC
cdr3_length: 13; d_call: -; v_call: TRBV24-1; j_call: TRBJ1-2; clone_size: -; cdr3_aa: CATLDSQTGGYTF; cdr3_nt: TGTGCCACTTTGGACAGTCAGACAGGAGGCTACACCTTC
cdr3_length: 16; d_call: -; v_call: TRBV15; j_call: TRBJ2-5; clone_size: few; cdr3_aa: CATSRVSRGREETQYF; cdr3_nt: TGTGCCACCAGCAGAGTTAGTAGGGGAAGAGAAGAGACCCAGTACTTC
cdr3_length: 15; d_call: TRBD2; v_call: TRBV27; j_call: TRBJ2-3; clone_size: few; cdr3_aa: CASSFYGGSTDTQYF; cdr3_nt: TGTGCCAGCAGTTTTTACGGGGGGAGCACAGATACGCAGTATTTT
cdr3_length: 15; d_call: -; v_call: TRBV18; j_call: TRBJ1-1; clone_size: few; cdr3_aa: CASSAGQTLNTEAFF; cdr3_nt: TGTGCCAGCTCAGCCGGACAGACTTTGAACACTGAAGCTTTCTTT
cdr3_length: 14; d_call: -; v_call: TRBV18; j_call: TRBJ2-2; clone_size: -; cdr3_aa: CASSPSANTGELFF; cdr3_nt: TGTGCCAGCTCCCCGTCAGCGAACACCGGGGAGCTGTTTTTT
cdr3_length: 14; d_call: -; v_call: TRBV6-5; j_call: TRBJ2-2; clone_size: -; cdr3_aa: CASSYSSTPGELFF; cdr3_nt: TGTGCCAGCAGTTACTCGAGTACACCCGGGGAGCTGTTTTTT
cdr3_length: 14; d_call: -; v_call: TRBV7-9; j_call: TRBJ2-3; clone_size: -; cdr3_aa: CASSFGRSTDTQYF; cdr3_nt: TGTGCCAGCAGCTTCGGCAGAAGCACAGATACGCAGTATTTT
cdr3_length: 16; d_call: TRBD1; v_call: TRBV12-3/TRBV12-4; j_call: TRBJ2-5; clone_size: few; cdr3_aa: CASRRQGGPGGETQYF; cdr3_nt: TGTGCCAGCAGGAGACAGGGGGGCCCTGGGGGAGAGACCCAGTACTTC